The rows below give T cell receptor beta chains drawn from one sample of a study of blood T cell repertoires in COVID-19. Using immunoSEQ multiplex PCR, the repertoire was profiled, and TCRdb retains in-frame clones only, with some absent. The sample includes some 300,000 clones, 70% to 90% of them seen just once. The sequencing sample was made of peripheral blood. The receptors were gathered from a man in his 70s with acute or convalescent COVID-19. The CDR3 runs from the conserved cysteine through the conserved F or W. The order of the fields is V gene, CDR3 protein.

>TRBV30
CAWSGILAGARDTQYF
>TRBV21-1
CASLDRVSGNTIYF
>TRBV28
CASRLAGARSYEQYF
>TRBV28
CASRTGAPSYEQYF
>TRBV6-5
CASSWDRGREKLFF
>TRBV3-1/TRBV3-2
CASSQGRTGANTGELFF
>TRBV7-9
CASSLANRGPDGYTF
>TRBV25-1
CASSPRGLAGKETQYF
>TRBV10-2
CASSVTGNTEAFF
>TRBV3-1/TRBV3-2
CASSRQGQLNTEAFF
>TRBV6-6
CASRREQGSYNSPLHF
>TRBV19
CASSMLPGQKNSPLHF
>TRBV5-1
CASSLVPGDNEQFF
>TRBV20-1
CARHLDYGYTF
>TRBV5-8
CASSRTGGVWNGYTF
>TRBV2
CASSDDRGLEKLFF
>TRBV27
CASRMGTGQNTEAFF
>TRBV7-9
CASTRSTVNSPLHF
>TRBV3-1/TRBV3-2
CASSPLRSRNEQFF
>TRBV7-2
CASSKDRGTEAFF
>TRBV21-1
CASSSRLVSCSEQFF
>TRBV2
CASSEGGLAGVRPNEQFF
>TRBV12-3/TRBV12-4
CASRTSGGEQYF
>TRBV2
CASSEAGRSPPLHF